A single count supports the clone carrying this T cell receptor beta chain. The data stem from a study of OX40 agonist ivuxolimab in advanced cancers. As for the study in general: At 0.01 to 10 mg/kg, ivuxolimab was administered intravenously to patients every 2 weeks. From about 20 to 80 years was the age range, with a mean of around 54 years, and around 84% were male.

Method: immunoSEQ multiplex PCR; TCRdb's copy keeps in-frame clones and lacks some. The sample lists tens of thousands of clones; 85% to 90% were seen once. CDR3 length: 14 residues. Germline CDR1 is SGHTA and CDR2 is FQGNSA. The V end was cut by 3 bases, the J end by 3 bases, with 9 bases between. The source is an adult with an advanced solid tumor such as melanoma, head and neck, liver or kidney cancer. The chain recombines TRBV7-2 with TRBJ1-5; D is ambiguous. The material sequenced was CD4+ or CD8+ T cells sorted from blood, taken in a trial of the OX40 agonist ivuxolimab. CDR3 coding DNA: TGTGCCAGCAGCTTTGGACCGATCAATCAGCCCCAGCATTTT. Translated: CASSFGPINQPQHF.